The 8 T cell receptor beta chains given below trace back to one sample, sequenced in a study of CD8 T cells in ankylosing spondylitis. TCRdb redid the calling of the 5' RACE reads with MiXCR, one entry per CDR3 protein. The table shows 200,000 or so distinct CDR3 sequences, with 15% to 20% occurring only once. Sequencing was performed on blood, either unsorted or a sorted T cell fraction (not recorded which). These receptors were taken from a male donor aged 10-29 years with ankylosing spondylitis or in good health (not recorded which).

This clonotype was picked up many times. V and J are TRBV12-3 or TRBV12-4 and TRBJ1-4; 9 nucleotides match TRBD1. V shed 3 bases and J 6 bases; nucleotides not matched to a gene: 5. CDR3 length equals 15 residues. The CDR3: CASSFTTGGDEKLFF. For the CDR3, the DNA is TGTGCCAGCAGTTTCACGACAGGGGGAGATGAAAAACTGTTTTTT.

This chain uses TRBV12-3 or TRBV12-4 with TRBJ2-4, with 7 bases lining up with TRBD1. The length of the CDR3 is 13 residues. V shed 6 bases, J shed 2 bases, and the junction held 1 base outside the gene matches. The CDR3 protein is CASRTGTKNIQYF. DNA of the CDR3: TGTGCCAGCAGGACAGGGACCAAAAACATTCAGTACTTC.

This clonotype was counted only a few times. The chain carries TRBV18 and TRBJ2-7, with D uncertain. Germline V gives CDR1 KGHSH, CDR2 LQKENI. The germline V and J ends were trimmed by 3 bases and 3 bases, with 9 bases remaining between them. The CDR3 is 13 amino acids. CDR3: CASSPGYNYEQYF. In DNA, the CDR3 is TGTGCCAGCTCACCGGGGTACAACTACGAGCAGTACTTC.

V gene TRBV12-5 combines with J gene TRBJ1-5; unclear D gene. The length of the CDR3 is 12 residues. The germline gives CDR1 LGHNT, CDR2 FRNRAP. V was cut by 3 bases and J by 6 bases, with 6 bases left in between. CDR3 DNA sequence: TGTGCTAGTGGTTTTTCAGCTCAGCCCCAGCATTTT. Encoded protein: CASGFSAQPQHF. Supplemented by reference TRBV12-5 and TRBJ1-5, the full variable domain reads DARVTQTPRHKVTEMGQEVTMRCQPILGHNTVFWYRQTMMQGLELLAYFRNRAPLDDSGMPKDRFSAEMPDATLATLKIQPSEPRDSAVYFCASGFSAQPQHFGDGTRLSIL.

The rearrangement joins TRBV3-1 to TRBJ2-1, with 10 bases fitting TRBD2. CDR1 and CDR2 from the germline V gene are LGHDT and YNNKEL (reference sequence). This CDR3 has 16 amino acids. The V and J ends lost 0 bases and 9 bases, in that order; junction bases with no gene match: 8. The chain's CDR3 is CASSQDWASGSGEQFF. The CDR3 bases are TGTGCCAGCAGCCAAGACTGGGCTAGCGGGAGCGGTGAGCAGTTCTTC.

The rearrangement links TRBV24-1 to TRBJ2-1, with 7 bases aligning to TRBD1. There are 16 residues in the CDR3. CDR1 and CDR2 (germline): KGHDR, SFDVKD. The trim removed 3 bases at V and 6 bases at J, leaving 10 bases unmatched. CDR3 protein: CATSDRTGPQSNEQFF. The CDR3 bases are TGTGCCACCAGTGATCGGACAGGCCCCCAGAGCAATGAGCAGTTCTTC.

This clonotype was found many times. The rearrangement joins TRBV7-2 to TRBJ2-1; TRBD1 agrees at 9 bases. J was trimmed by 6 bases and V by 5 bases; bases with no gene match: 5. Germline V gives CDR1 SGHTA, CDR2 FQGNSA. CDR3 length: 14 amino acids. CDR3 protein: CASSQQGAPNEQFF. CDR3 in DNA: TGTGCCAGCAGCCAACAGGGGGCGCCCAATGAGCAGTTCTTC.

This clonotype was recorded many times. This CDR3 is CASSLETSSTDYNEQFF. In nucleotides, the CDR3 is TGTGCCAGCAGCTTGGAAACTAGCTCAACGGATTACAATGAGCAGTTCTTC. The chain has TRBV5-6 and TRBJ2-1, with D possibly being TRBD2 (6 bases). Germline-derived CDR1 and CDR2 are SGHDT and YYEEEE. Trimming removed 0 bases from V and 4 bases from J, with 17 bases in between. This CDR3 comprises 17 residues.